This is a list of T cell receptor beta chains from one sample in a study of shared T cell receptors in the human thymus. Some clones are missing from TCRdb's copy, which holds only in-frame ones; the method was immunoSEQ multiplex PCR. The sample has hundreds of thousands of clones, about 84% seen once. Separately, the same data were catalogued under a study of human thymus T cells.

Material: thymocytes. The receptors were sampled from a boy in the first two years of life with a congenital heart defect. CDR3s leave out the opening cysteine and the closing phenylalanine or tryptophan. Each record gives: V gene, J gene, CDR3 protein.

TRBV23-1,TRBJ1-5,ASSPHQH
TRBV28,TRBJ2-7,ASTARGGKIYEQY
TRBV2,TRBJ2-1,ASRIPTGTSGIRNEQF
TRBV19,TRBJ1-2,ASSIGSSWGYT
TRBV7-9,TRBJ1-1,ASSRTRQGRTEAF
TRBV4-3,TRBJ2-3,ASSQRQRGTDTQY
TRBV19,TRBJ2-2,ASSIVAAGCSGELF
TRBV4-3,TRBJ2-1,ASSHASGSPEQF
TRBV13,TRBJ1-1,ASSLGWGGAF
TRBV7-6,TRBJ2-1,ASSPGSGGRGEQF
TRBV5-1,TRBJ2-5,ASSAGTSGQETQY